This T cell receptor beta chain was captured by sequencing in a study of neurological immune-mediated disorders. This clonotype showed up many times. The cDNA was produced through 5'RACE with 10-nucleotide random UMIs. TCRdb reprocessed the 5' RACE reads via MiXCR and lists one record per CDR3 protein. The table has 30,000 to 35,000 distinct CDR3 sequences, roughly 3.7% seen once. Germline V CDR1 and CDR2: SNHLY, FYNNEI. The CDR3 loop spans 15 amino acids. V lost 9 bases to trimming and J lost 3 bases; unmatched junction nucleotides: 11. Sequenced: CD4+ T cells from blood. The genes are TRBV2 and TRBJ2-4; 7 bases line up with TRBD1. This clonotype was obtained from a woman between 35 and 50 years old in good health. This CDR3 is CASNHRGSGKNIQYF. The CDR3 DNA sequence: TGTGCCAGTAACCACAGGGGTTCTGGCAAAAACATTCAGTACTTC.